The rows below give T cell receptor beta chains drawn from one sample of a study of cytomegalovirus exposure and HLA in healthy donors. Data came from immunoSEQ multiplex PCR; TCRdb stores just in-frame clones and leaves some out. This table has hundreds of thousands of clones, 80% to 85% appearing once. Sequenced material: PBMCs. The receptors here all came from a woman in her thirties in good health and CMV-seropositive. Both conserved end residues are part of each CDR3. D genes are given only for firm matches. Clone sizes are given selectively: once, few, many, or a class where the clone is expanded.

j_gene,v_gene,d_gene,abundance,CDR3aa,CDR3nt
TRBJ2-1,TRBV19,TRBD2,.,CASSMTAAGSGRFDEQFF,TGTGCCAGTAGTATGACCGCCGCAGGTAGCGGGAGGTTCGATGAGCAGTTCTTC
TRBJ2-7,TRBV7-9,.,.,CASSLVYSEQYF,TGTGCCAGCAGCTTAGTCTATTCCGAGCAGTACTTC
TRBJ2-3,TRBV27,.,.,CASSLSGGASGTQYF,TGTGCCAGCAGTTTATCAGGCGGGGCGTCGGGTACGCAGTATTTT
TRBJ2-7,TRBV7-2,.,once,CASDDPNGNEQYF,TGTGCCAGCGATGACCCCAATGGCAACGAGCAGTACTTC
TRBJ1-2,TRBV28,TRBD1,few,CASSRGTVYGYTF,TGTGCCAGCAGTAGAGGGACAGTCTATGGCTACACCTTC
TRBJ2-1,TRBV6-4,TRBD2,many,CASSKTASGENEQFF,TGTGCCAGCAGTAAGACTGCTAGCGGAGAAAATGAGCAGTTCTTC
TRBJ1-5,TRBV4-3,.,.,CASSQGDGHQPQHF,TGCGCCAGCAGCCAAGGGGACGGCCATCAGCCCCAGCATTTT
TRBJ1-2,TRBV2,.,.,CASSETPYGYTF,TGTGCCAGCAGTGAGACACCTTATGGCTACACCTTC
TRBJ1-2,TRBV6-1,.,few,CASTPRIYGYTF,TGTGCCAGCACCCCTCGGATCTATGGCTACACCTTC
TRBJ1-2,TRBV28,.,few,CASSDKRLQGDWGGYTF,TGTGCCAGCAGTGATAAGCGATTACAGGGAGATTGGGGTGGCTACACCTTC
TRBJ2-1,TRBV4-2,.,.,CASSQDRYEQFF,TGTGCCAGCAGCCAAGATCGGTATGAGCAGTTCTTC
TRBJ1-5,TRBV27,.,.,CASTLLQGKGSQPQHF,TGTGCCAGCACCCTACTTCAGGGAAAAGGCAGTCAGCCCCAGCATTTT
TRBJ2-5,TRBV5-1,.,.,CASRSRDTETQYF,TGCGCCAGCAGGAGCCGGGACACAGAGACCCAGTACTTC
TRBJ1-2,TRBV5-1,.,.,CASSGLLWGYTF,TGCGCCAGCAGCGGGCTCCTCTGGGGCTACACCTTC
TRBJ2-2,TRBV10-3,.,.,CAISEIGGREVDTGELFF,TGTGCCATCAGTGAGATCGGCGGCAGGGAGGTGGACACCGGGGAGCTGTTTTTT
TRBJ1-5,TRBV6-5,.,.,CASRRKVDSDQPQHF,TGTGCCAGCAGGAGAAAAGTCGACTCGGATCAGCCCCAGCATTTT
TRBJ2-3,TRBV5-4,TRBD2,.,CASSLKLAGDSDTQYF,TGTGCCAGCAGCTTGAAACTAGCGGGAGATTCAGATACGCAGTATTTT
TRBJ1-2,TRBV14,.,.,CASSQVPTGAPGYTF,TGTGCCAGCAGCCAAGTACCAACAGGCGCCCCGGGCTACACCTTC
TRBJ1-4,TRBV2,TRBD1,.,CASSERTGPPYEKLFF,TGTGCCAGCAGTGAACGGACAGGCCCCCCCTATGAAAAACTGTTTTTT
TRBJ2-4,TRBV5-6,.,.,CASSGGGVFKAKNIQYF,TGTGCCAGCAGCGGGGGCGGTGTGTTCAAAGCCAAAAACATTCAGTACTTC
TRBJ2-7,TRBV1,.,.,CTSSPPPWGGSPYEQYF,TGCACCAGCAGCCCTCCCCCGTGGGGCGGGAGCCCCTACGAGCAGTACTTC
TRBJ2-1,TRBV6-5,.,once,CASGRGPNEQFF,TGTGCCAGTGGAAGGGGCCCCAATGAGCAGTTCTTC
TRBJ1-2,TRBV4-3,TRBD1,once,CASSQAARDSHYGYTF,TGCGCCAGCAGCCAAGCCGCCCGGGACAGCCACTATGGCTACACCTTC
TRBJ1-1,TRBV10-3,TRBD1,.,CAISVRGGASGDTEAFF,TGTGCCATCAGTGTAAGAGGGGGCGCTTCGGGTGACACTGAAGCTTTCTTT
TRBJ2-1,TRBV13,.,.,CASSLQPVGTRNNEQFF,TGTGCCAGCAGCTTGCAACCGGTGGGAACGAGAAACAATGAGCAGTTCTTC
TRBJ1-2,TRBV12-5,TRBD1,.,CASGLPWTGENYGYTF,TGTGCTAGTGGTTTGCCGTGGACAGGAGAGAACTATGGCTACACCTTC
TRBJ2-7,TRBV7-2,.,.,CASSPPRRGEQYF,TGTGCCAGCAGCCCACCGCGGCGGGGCGAGCAGTACTTC
TRBJ1-2,TRBV4-1,.,once,CASSQPTEGTQVYTF,TGCGCCAGCAGTCAGCCAACAGAGGGGACCCAAGTCTACACCTTC
TRBJ2-1,TRBV20-1,.,.,CSAGINEQFF,TGCAGTGCGGGGATCAATGAGCAGTTCTTC
TRBJ2-3,TRBV4-1,.,.,CASSSPLSGSSTDTQYF,TGCGCCAGCAGCTCTCCGCTGTCGGGATCTAGCACAGATACGCAGTATTTT
TRBJ1-2,TRBV6-5,.,few,CASSYTSGGYGYTF,TGTGCCAGCAGTTACACCAGCGGGGGCTATGGCTACACCTTC
TRBJ1-1,TRBV2,.,.,CASSGQEDTEAFF,TGTGCCAGCAGTGGACAGGAGGACACTGAAGCTTTCTTT
TRBJ1-5,TRBV27,.,.,CASSLVTASQPQHF,TGTGCCAGCAGTTTGGTGACAGCTAGTCAGCCCCAGCATTTT
TRBJ2-7,TRBV4-2,TRBD2,.,CASSPQAGAYEQYF,TGTGCCAGCAGTCCCCAAGCGGGAGCGTACGAGCAGTACTTC
TRBJ2-1,TRBV15,TRBD2,.,CATSRDKLAVYNEQFF,TGTGCCACCAGCAGAGATAAACTAGCGGTGTACAATGAGCAGTTCTTC
TRBJ1-1,TRBV4-1,.,.,CASSQVTRTEAFF,TGCGCCAGCAGCCAAGTGACAAGAACTGAAGCTTTCTTT
TRBJ1-2,TRBV11-2,.,.,CASSFGGTFTGYTF,TGTGCCAGCAGCTTTGGGGGCACATTCACGGGCTACACCTTC
TRBJ2-3,TRBV5-6,.,.,CASSSGGLTDTQYF,TGTGCCAGCAGCTCAGGGGGACTCACAGATACGCAGTATTTT
TRBJ2-5,TRBV15,TRBD1,.,CATSRFRDRTETQYF,TGTGCCACCAGCAGATTCCGGGACAGGACGGAGACCCAGTACTTC
TRBJ1-2,TRBV11-3,.,.,CASSLGRSAKVDGYTF,TGTGCCAGCAGCTTAGGGCGTTCGGCGAAGGTGGATGGCTACACCTTC
TRBJ2-1,TRBV4-3,TRBD2,.,CASSQLAGGGGEQFF,TGCGCCAGCAGCCAGCTAGCGGGAGGAGGCGGCGAGCAGTTCTTC
TRBJ2-1,TRBV30,.,.,CAWSVADFPGDEQFF,TGTGCCTGGAGTGTAGCGGACTTTCCTGGGGATGAGCAGTTCTTC
TRBJ1-1,TRBV7-9,.,few,CASSAPGNTEAFF,TGTGCCAGCAGCGCTCCAGGGAACACTGAAGCTTTCTTT
TRBJ1-1,TRBV29-1,TRBD1,.,CSLFRTGPGEAEAFF,TGCAGCCTTTTTAGGACAGGGCCCGGTGAGGCTGAAGCTTTCTTT
TRBJ2-1,TRBV5-6,.,.,CASSFGVRYNEQFF,TGTGCCAGCAGCTTCGGGGTTCGCTACAATGAGCAGTTCTTC
TRBJ2-7,TRBV5-1,.,once,CASSLADSTYEQYF,TGCGCCAGCAGCTTGGCTGACAGTACCTACGAGCAGTACTTC
TRBJ2-1,TRBV15,.,once,CATSSTPGYNEQFF,TGTGCCACCAGCAGCACCCCAGGTTACAATGAGCAGTTCTTC
TRBJ2-1,TRBV28,.,.,CASSLGPGISGNEQFF,TGTGCCAGCAGTCTAGGCCCCGGGATTTCTGGGAATGAGCAGTTCTTC
TRBJ2-7,TRBV5-1,TRBD1,.,CASSNRQGATPQQYF,TGCGCCAGCAGCAACCGACAGGGGGCAACCCCGCAGCAGTACTTC
TRBJ2-5,TRBV4-1,.,.,CASSQGRGDQETQYF,TGCGCCAGCAGCCAAGGGAGAGGGGACCAAGAGACCCAGTACTTC
TRBJ1-1,TRBV5-1,.,.,CASSYENPGHQNTEAFF,TGCGCCAGCAGCTATGAGAACCCGGGACACCAGAACACTGAAGCTTTCTTT
TRBJ2-1,TRBV20-1,TRBD2,.,CSGTRGLEQFF,TGCAGTGGGACTAGAGGTCTTGAGCAGTTCTTC
TRBJ2-1,TRBV6-5,.,.,CASSSQLLLDNEQFF,TGTGCCAGCAGTTCGCAGCTCCTTCTAGACAATGAGCAGTTCTTC
TRBJ1-2,TRBV28,.,.,CASSGPNPSNGYTF,TGTGCCAGCAGTGGGCCGAACCCGAGCAATGGCTACACCTTC
TRBJ2-5,TRBV29-1,.,.,CSVSNVRGETQYF,TGCAGCGTCTCAAACGTCCGGGGGGAGACCCAGTACTTC
TRBJ2-3,TRBV2,TRBD2,.,CASSVGLAGWATSTDTQYF,TGTGCCAGCAGTGTTGGACTAGCGGGATGGGCGACTAGCACAGATACGCAGTATTTT
TRBJ2-3,TRBV7-3,.,.,CASSRSSTDTQYF,TGTGCCAGCAGCCGATCTTCCACAGATACGCAGTATTTT
TRBJ1-1,TRBV13,TRBD1,.,CASSLGLAPIGQENTEAFF,TGTGCCAGCAGCTTAGGCCTAGCTCCGATAGGACAGGAGAACACTGAAGCTTTCTTT
TRBJ2-7,TRBV6-5,TRBD2,once,CASSYAGERQYF,TGTGCCAGCAGTTATGCGGGGGAGCGTCAGTACTTC
TRBJ2-2,TRBV9,.,few,CASSVVETGELFF,TGTGCCAGCAGCGTAGTGGAAACCGGGGAGCTGTTTTTT